One T cell receptor (beta chain) is described in this entry. Its specificity is not known. This record belongs to a study of cytomegalovirus exposure and HLA in healthy donors. Overall study context: A prior study identified 117 million unique TCR beta sequences from about 179 million T cells.

Healthy donors of bone marrow made up the group. Vbeta (60) and Jbeta (13) primers were used in the PCR. Libraries were prepared by immunoSEQ multiplex PCR; TCRdb keeps only in-frame clonotypes and omits some of them. Among under 150,000 clones listed, about 74% were seen once. Study-wide findings and caveats: A missense variant in DCLRE1C was later tied to TCR beta V- and J-gene trimming. Reportedly, fewer N-insertions than the roughly 700-donor mean appeared in an Asian-associated ancestry cluster in a later analysis.

CDR3 length: 16 residues. Germline CDR1 reads LNHDA; CDR2 reads SQIVND (reference sequence). Trimming cost V 7 bases and J 11 bases, with 29 bases left between them. The origin of this receptor is a woman in her sixties or seventies in good health and CMV-seronegative. The sample consisted of PBMCs. The gene calls are TRBV19 and TRBJ1-1; a weak D match, TRBD1 (6 bases). Here the CDR3 DNA reads TGTGCCAGTAAAGGAGTTGGGGGGGCTTCAGGGTCACAGGCTTTCTTT. This encodes CASKGVGGASGSQAFF.